These 25 T cell receptor beta chains share one sample of origin, sequenced in a study of tumor-infiltrating lymphocytes in primary liver carcinoma. TCR beta cDNA was prepared out of about 510 ng total RNA by means of a constant-region primer. Construction of TCR beta libraries relied on three successive nested multiplex PCR rounds employing slightly modified ARM-PCR. PCR rounds one and two used TRBV1-TRBV30 forward primers with a C-beta reverse primer for around 10 cycles each. TCRdb passed the multiplex PCR reads through MiXCR, listing each CDR3 protein once. The data contain around 210,000 distinct CDR3 sequences, almost 65% of them singletons. Alongside blood RNA obtained from unsorted whole blood, germline DNA was also extracted. The specimen was peripheral blood. The receptors here all came from an older woman with primary liver carcinoma and hepatitis B virus infection.

This clonotype was recorded many times. The J gene is TRBJ2-1, the V gene TRBV6-1; TRBD2 matches 7 bases. The CDR3 loop spans 16 amino acids. V gave up 7 bases and J gave up 0 bases; unmatched junction bases: 9. Germline V lookup: CDR1 MNHNS, CDR2 SASEGT. The chain's CDR3 is CASTPWVAGSYNEQFF. Here the CDR3 DNA reads TGTGCCAGCACCCCCTGGGTAGCGGGCTCCTACAATGAGCAGTTCTTC.

In its sample, this clonotype was seen many times. The chain couples TRBV28 to TRBJ2-3; no reliable D call. Per germline, CDR1 MDHEN and CDR2 SYDVKM. The CDR3 loop spans 14 amino acids. Between the trimmed V and J ends, which lost 6 bases and 3 bases, there was a span of 13 bases. CDR3 DNA sequence: TGTGCCAGCAGCTTCCTCTCCGGGACAGATACGCAGTATTTT. This gives the protein CASSFLSGTDTQYF. The full variable domain, completed using reference TRBV28 and TRBJ2-3, is DVKVTQSSRYLVKRTGEKVFLECVQDMDHENMFWYRQDPGLGLRLIYFSYDVKMKEKGDIPEGYSVSREKKERFSLILESASTNQTSMYLCASSFLSGTDTQYFGPGTRLTVL.

Comments on this clonotype: Being one base from a much bigger clone, this may be a read error. V gene TRBV6-5 combines with J gene TRBJ1-4, with 7 bases aligning to TRBD1. The CDR3 contains 14 residues. Germline V CDR1 and CDR2: MNHEY, SVGAGI. Here the CDR3 DNA reads TGTGTCAGCAGTCTTAACAGGGGTCCTGAAAAACTGTTTTTT. Its translation: CVSSLNRGPEKLFF.

In regard to this clonotype: Because it lacks the conserved phenylalanine or tryptophan at the end, this CDR3 is likely a read error. This chain links TRBV5-1 with TRBJ1-1; D gene unclear. V was cut by 3 bases and J by 7 bases, with 7 bases left in between. The CDR3 totals 11 residues. Germline CDR1 is SGHRS and CDR2 is YFSETQ. CDR3: CASSSHGEAFI. Written as DNA, the CDR3 is TGCGCCAGCAGCTCCCATGGTGAAGCTTTCATT.

This clonotype was recorded once. The junction differs from germline at one of its ends, possibly a read error. As DNA, the CDR3 is TGTGCCAGCGGCCGGTGGGGTGAAAAACTGTTTTTC. Amino acids: CASGRWGEKLFF. The rearrangement joins TRBV11-2 to TRBJ1-4; D uncertain. The CDR3 consists of 12 residues. Germline CDR1 SGHAT, CDR2 FQNNGV.

Remarks on this clonotype: This likely comes from a read error, as the CDR3 has no conserved phenylalanine or tryptophan at its end. The V gene is TRBV4-3, the J gene TRBJ1-6; 10 bases fit TRBD1. Germline CDR1 is LGHNA and CDR2 is YSLEER. The CDR3 extends over 16 amino acids. DNA of the CDR3: TGCGCCAGCAGCTCCTGGGACAGGGGAAGGAATTCGCCCCTCCACTCT. Residues: CASSSWDRGRNSPLHS.

In this sample, this clonotype turned up once. The junction shows a germline mismatch at one end, possibly a read error. The V gene is TRBV7-8, the J gene TRBJ2-1, with TRBD2 as a possible D gene (6 bases). The CDR3 extends over 16 amino acids. Germline V gives CDR1 SGHVS, CDR2 FQNEAQ. The CDR3 here is CANSPGRLSFYNEQFF. In DNA form, the CDR3 reads TGTGCCAACAGCCCCGGGAGACTATCCTTTTACAATGAGCAATTCTTC.

Of note for this clonotype: At one boundary the junction diverges from the germline segment, which might be a read error. CDR3 protein: CGSSPPRSNQETQYF. The CDR3 DNA reads TGTGGCAGCAGCCCCCCTCGATCGAACCAAGAGACCCAGTACTTC. V is TRBV6-6 and J is TRBJ2-5, with no clear D. The CDR3 is 15 residues long. CDR1 is MNHNY and CDR2 is SVGAGI in the germline V gene (reference sequence).

This clonotype was seen repeatedly, ten times or more. V gene TRBV11-2 combines with J gene TRBJ2-7, with 7 bases identical to TRBD1. With 0 bases clipped from V and 4 bases from J, the junction kept 6 bases outside the gene matches. The CDR3 is 15 residues long. CDR1 and CDR2 (germline): SGHAT, FQNNGV. The CDR3 region has the DNA TGTGCCAGCAGCTTAGATTGGACAGGACCTTACGAGCAGTACTTC. Protein product: CASSLDWTGPYEQYF.

Points on this clonotype: Its ends do not fully match the called genes, so a read error is possible. V and J are TRBV11-2 and TRBJ2-7; D gene uncertain. From germline, CDR1 is SGHAT and CDR2 FQNNGV. This CDR3 comprises 12 residues. CDR3 sequence (DNA): TGTGACAGCAGCCCGAGCTCCTACGAGCAGTGCTTC. Translated: CDSSPSSYEQCF.

At least ten counts were recorded for this clonotype. One base away lies a much larger clone, so this may be a sequencing read error. The chain carries TRBV11-2 and TRBJ1-1; D is perhaps TRBD1 (6 bases). The CDR3 runs to 15 residues. Germline V gives CDR1 SGHAT, CDR2 FQNNGV. DNA of the CDR3: TGTGCCAGCAGCTTAGGAGGACAGAGAGACACTGGAGCTTTCTTT. This gives the protein CASSLGGQRDTGAFF.

Concerning this clonotype itself: The conserved closing phenylalanine or tryptophan is absent in this CDR3, likely reflecting a read error. The chain recombines TRBV6-1 with TRBJ1-5; D is uncertain. The CDR3 spans 13 residues. V was shortened by 11 bases and J by 5 bases, with 16 bases between the two germline ends. Germline V gene data show CDR1 as MNHNS and CDR2 as SASEGT. CDR3 nucleotide sequence: TGTGCCGCCAGTGTCTGGGGAGATCAGCCCCAGCATTCT. The encoded protein is CAASVWGDQPQHS.

This clonotype was detected only once. This may come from a read error, since a much larger clone is one base off. V and J are TRBV6-5 and TRBJ1-6, with D maybe TRBD1 (6 bases). This CDR3 has 15 amino acids. The V end lost 5 bases, the J end lost 5 bases, and 13 bases lay between the germline ends. CDR1 MNHEY and CDR2 SVGAGI come from the germline V gene. The CDR3 reads CASSHRGADNSPLHF. CDR3 nucleotides: TGTGCCAGCAGTCACCGGGGGGCGGATAATTCACCCCTCCACTTT.

The chain combines TRBV19 with TRBJ2-4; D is uncertain. Germline CDR1 reads LNHDA; CDR2 reads SQIVND (reference sequence). The CDR3 has 15 amino acids. V lost 6 bases and J 5 bases, leaving 17 bases between the germline ends. CDR3 region: CASSTQSGGQNIQYF. Here the CDR3 DNA reads TGTGCCAGTAGCACCCAGAGTGGCGGCCAAAACATTCAGTACTTC.

The genes are TRBV12-3 or TRBV12-4 and TRBJ2-5; D is undetermined. CDR3 size: 11 residues. V was shortened by 6 bases and J by 6 bases, with 8 bases between the two germline ends. CDR3 protein: CASSSRKTQYF. CDR3 DNA: TGTGCCAGCAGCTCCCGGAAGACCCAGTACTTC.

This clonotype appeared many times. The rearrangement uses TRBV29-1 and TRBJ2-3; unclear D gene. Germline V gives CDR1 SQVTM, CDR2 ANQGSEA. This CDR3 is built from 12 residues. V was cut by 4 bases and J by 0 bases, with 5 bases left in between. As DNA, the CDR3 is TGCAGCGTTGGAAGGAGCACAGATACGCAGTATTTT. Translating it yields CSVGRSTDTQYF.

The sample holds a few counts of this clonotype. A much larger clone lies a single base off, so this may be a read error. V is TRBV4-1 and J is TRBJ2-5, with 9 bases fitting TRBD1. The V gene's germline CDR1 is MGHRA and CDR2 YSYEKL. The CDR3 contains 15 residues. The CDR3 nucleotides read TGCGCCAACAGCCGGGGACAGGGCCTTCAAGAGACCCAGTACTTC. This codes for CANSRGQGLQETQYF.

Remarks on this clonotype: This may arise from a read error, as a much more abundant clone is one base away. The V gene is TRBV6-1, the J gene TRBJ1-2; D perhaps matches TRBD1 (6 bases). The CDR3 runs 13 residues. Germline V CDR1 and CDR2: MNHNS, SASEGT. Between the trimmed V and J ends, which lost 11 bases and 7 bases, there was a span of 20 bases. Here the CDR3 DNA reads TGTGCCGGCCGGACAGTTCTCATAGGTGGCTACACCTTC. The encoded protein is CAGRTVLIGGYTF.

This chain joins TRBV4-1 and TRBJ2-4, with D maybe TRBD1 (5 bases). V lost 5 bases and J lost 9, with 20 bases in between. The germline V gene encodes CDR1 MGHRA and CDR2 YSYEKL. CDR3 length equals 15 residues. The CDR3 DNA is TGCGCCAGCAGCACACTGGTGGGGCCGAAGGGCATTCAGTACTTC. Translation: CASSTLVGPKGIQYF.

There are a few counts of this clonotype. The chain couples TRBV7-9 to TRBJ2-1; D not certain. Germline-derived CDR1 and CDR2 are SEHNR and FQNEAQ (reference sequence). This CDR3 contains 13 residues. V lost 2 bases and J 8 bases, leaving 10 bases between the germline ends. CDR3 region: CASSLSQVYEQFF. CDR3 DNA sequence: TGTGCCAGCAGCTTAAGTCAGGTCTATGAGCAGTTCTTC.

In the case of this clonotype: This could be a read error, since a much larger clone is one nucleotide away. V usage is TRBV6-5 and J usage is TRBJ2-3, with TRBD2 identical over 12 bases. There are 18 residues in the CDR3. Germline loops: CDR1 MNHEY, CDR2 SVGAGI. V shed 6 bases and J 4 bases; nucleotides not matched to a gene: 14. The CDR3 sequence: CASRLTSGSYLSADTQYF. The DNA of the CDR3 is TGTGCCAGCAGGTTGACTAGCGGGAGTTATTTGAGCGCAGATACGCAGTATTTT.

This chain uses TRBV10-2 with TRBJ2-5; 7 bases line up with TRBD2. The V segment lost 11 bases and the J segment 5 bases; nucleotides outside the gene matches: 17. Per the germline V gene, CDR1 is WSHSY and CDR2 is SAAADI. CDR3 length: 15 amino acids. The CDR3 loop is CACTTEWEGRETQYF. The CDR3 DNA is TGCGCCTGCACCACGGAGTGGGAGGGCCGGGAGACCCAGTACTTC.

Remarks on this clonotype: Relative to the germline gene, one junction end is altered; a read error may explain this. This chain connects TRBV28 to TRBJ1-5, with D unclear. Germline loops: CDR1 MDHEN, CDR2 SYDVKM. The CDR3 runs to 14 residues. CDR3 in DNA: TGTGCCAGCAGTTCTAACAGATACAATCAGCCCAAGCATTTT. This gives the protein CASSSNRYNQPKHF.

Worth noting for this clonotype: Since the CDR3 does not end with the conserved phenylalanine or tryptophan, this likely comes from a read error. The chain has TRBV29-1 and TRBJ2-5; 10 bases agree with TRBD1. The germline CDR1 and CDR2 sequences are SQVTM and ANQGSEA. The CDR3 has 15 amino acids. The CDR3 DNA reads as TGCAACGTTGAAGGGGGGACAGGGGTACAAGAGACCCAGTACTTA. This translates into CNVEGGTGVQETQYL.

J is TRBJ2-2 and V is TRBV11-2; D tentatively fits TRBD1 or TRBD2 (5 bases each). Trimming removed 5 bases from V and 11 bases from J, with 12 bases in between. The CDR3 runs to 12 residues. The germline V gene has CDR1 SGHAT and CDR2 FQNNGV. In DNA, the CDR3 is TGTGCCAGCAGCCCGGGACGGTTTGAGCTGTTTTTT. Its translation is CASSPGRFELFF.